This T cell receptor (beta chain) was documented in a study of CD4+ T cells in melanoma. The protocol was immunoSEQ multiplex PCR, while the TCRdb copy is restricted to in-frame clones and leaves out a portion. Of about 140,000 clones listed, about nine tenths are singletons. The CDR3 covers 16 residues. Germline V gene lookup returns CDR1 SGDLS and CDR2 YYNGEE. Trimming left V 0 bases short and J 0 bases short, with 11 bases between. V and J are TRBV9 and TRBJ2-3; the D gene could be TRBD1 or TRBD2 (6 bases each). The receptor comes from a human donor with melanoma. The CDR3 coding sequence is TGTGCCAGCAGCGTAGGAGGGGGGTGGAGCACAGATACGCAGTATTTT. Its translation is CASSVGGGWSTDTQYF.